The clone carrying this T cell receptor (beta chain) was seen a few times. The antigen is undetermined. V lost 1 base and J lost 1, with 15 bases in between. The CDR3 spans 17 residues. Germline values: CDR1 LGHNT, CDR2 FRNRAP. The sample originates from a study of cytomegalovirus exposure and HLA in healthy donors. The PCR had 60 Vbeta and 13 Jbeta primers. Clones were read by immunoSEQ multiplex PCR, and TCRdb kept only the in-frame ones, dropping some. The table shows 160,000 or so clones, with 65% to 80% occurring only once. General observations from the study: On later analysis, the bulk of CMV-associated TCR beta chains appeared to be HLA-restricted. A later analysis by the authors found several of the most significant clusters apparently linked to common viral pathogens. Roughly uniform depth of sequencing across donors was assumed in presence/absence analyses. In a later analysis, a missense DCLRE1C variant was linked to TCR beta V- and J-gene trimming.

The source material was PBMCs. The clonotype comes from a woman between 40 and 50 years old in good health and CMV-seronegative. V is TRBV12-5 and J is TRBJ2-3; TRBD1 is a possible D gene (6 bases). The CDR3 bases are TGTGCTAGTGGTTTGGGATTTACAGGGATGGGCACAGATACGCAGTATTTT. This sequence encodes CASGLGFTGMGTDTQYF.